The source of this T cell receptor (beta chain) is a study of T cell clonotyping in hematopoietic cell transplantation. Study observations and caveats: Broader posttransplant TCR repertoire diversity was predicted by graft donor and pretransplant recipient Inverse Simpson Index values. No sorting was done, leaving CD4 and CD8 contributions mixed.

Profiling relied on immunoSEQ multiplex PCR, and the TCRdb table lists in-frame clones only, not all of them. The table has 4,700 or so clones, about 90% seen once. The germline gives CDR1 MDHEN, CDR2 SYDVKM. V shed 6 bases and J shed 5 bases, with 16 bases lying between them. This CDR3 contains 14 residues. Comments on this clone: Antigen: not known.

The source of this sequence is a male patient in his 70s who had an allogeneic stem cell transplant from an unrelated donor, so T cells may come from the graft donor. Some clones in this sample may be carry-over from other donors' samples. The chain is built from TRBV28 and TRBJ2-5; D possibly matches TRBD1 or TRBD2 (6 bases each). The material was peripheral blood mononuclear cells, obtained 100 days after allogeneic stem cell transplant. The CDR3 DNA is TGTGCCAGCAGACGTACAGGGAGGTGGGAGACCCAGTACTTC. Protein sequence: CASRRTGRWETQYF.